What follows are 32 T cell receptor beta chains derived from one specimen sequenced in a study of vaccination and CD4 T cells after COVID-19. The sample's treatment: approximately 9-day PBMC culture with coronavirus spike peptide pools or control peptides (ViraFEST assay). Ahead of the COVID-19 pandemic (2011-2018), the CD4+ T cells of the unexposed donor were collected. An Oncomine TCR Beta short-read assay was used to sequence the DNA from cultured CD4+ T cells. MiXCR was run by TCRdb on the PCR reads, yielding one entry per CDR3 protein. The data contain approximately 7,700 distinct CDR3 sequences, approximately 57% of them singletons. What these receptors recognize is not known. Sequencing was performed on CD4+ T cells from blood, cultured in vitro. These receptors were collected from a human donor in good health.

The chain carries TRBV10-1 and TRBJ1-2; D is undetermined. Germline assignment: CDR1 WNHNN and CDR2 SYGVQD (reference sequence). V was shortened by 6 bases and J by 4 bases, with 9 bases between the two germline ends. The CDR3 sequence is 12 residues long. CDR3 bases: TGCGCCAGCAGCTCGGACGGCTATGGCTACACCTTC. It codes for CASSSDGYGYTF.

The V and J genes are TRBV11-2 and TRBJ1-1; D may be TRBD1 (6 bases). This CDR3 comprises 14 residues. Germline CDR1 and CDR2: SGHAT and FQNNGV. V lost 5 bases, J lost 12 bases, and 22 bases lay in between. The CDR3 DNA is TGTGCCAGCAGCCTCCGGGACACCCTCAAGGGGACTTTCTTT. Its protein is CASSLRDTLKGTFF.

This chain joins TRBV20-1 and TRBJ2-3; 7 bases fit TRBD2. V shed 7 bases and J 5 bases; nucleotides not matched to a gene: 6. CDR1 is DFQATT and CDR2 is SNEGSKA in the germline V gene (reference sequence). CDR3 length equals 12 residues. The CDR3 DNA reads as TGCAGTGGGGAGTGGGGGGGAGATACGCAGTATTTT. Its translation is CSGEWGGDTQYF.

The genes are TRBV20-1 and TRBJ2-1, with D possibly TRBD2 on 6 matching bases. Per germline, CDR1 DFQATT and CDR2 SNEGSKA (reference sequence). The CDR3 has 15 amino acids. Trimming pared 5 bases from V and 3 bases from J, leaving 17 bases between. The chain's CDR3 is CSASPPVGLYNEQFF. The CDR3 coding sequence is TGCAGTGCTTCTCCTCCCGTGGGACTCTACAATGAGCAGTTCTTC.

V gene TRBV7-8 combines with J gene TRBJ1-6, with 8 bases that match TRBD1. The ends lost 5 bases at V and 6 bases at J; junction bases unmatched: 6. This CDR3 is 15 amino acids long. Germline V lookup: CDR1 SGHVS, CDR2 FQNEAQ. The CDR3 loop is CASSRQGALNSPLHF. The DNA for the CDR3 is TGTGCCAGCAGCAGGCAGGGGGCGCTTAATTCACCCCTCCACTTT.

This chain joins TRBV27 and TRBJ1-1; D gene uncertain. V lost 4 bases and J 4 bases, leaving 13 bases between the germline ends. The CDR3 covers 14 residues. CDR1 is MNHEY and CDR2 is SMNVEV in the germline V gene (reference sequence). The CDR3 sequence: CASSWNRGGTEAFF. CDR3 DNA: TGTGCCAGCAGTTGGAACCGCGGAGGCACTGAAGCTTTCTTT.

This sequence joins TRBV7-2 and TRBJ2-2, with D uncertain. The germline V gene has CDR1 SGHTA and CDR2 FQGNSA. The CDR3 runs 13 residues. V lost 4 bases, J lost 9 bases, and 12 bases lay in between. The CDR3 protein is CASSSPLYRELFF. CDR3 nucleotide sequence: TGTGCCAGCAGCTCTCCCCTTTACCGGGAGCTGTTTTTT.

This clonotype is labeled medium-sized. The CDR3 here is CASSLERGNARELFF. CDR3 coding DNA: TGTGCCAGCAGCTTAGAGAGGGGGAACGCACGGGAGCTGTTTTTT. V and J are TRBV7-8 and TRBJ2-2; D might be TRBD1 (6 bases). Germline V gene sequence: CDR1 SGHVS, CDR2 FQNEAQ. V lost 1 base and J lost 9, with 15 bases in between. The CDR3 loop spans 15 amino acids.

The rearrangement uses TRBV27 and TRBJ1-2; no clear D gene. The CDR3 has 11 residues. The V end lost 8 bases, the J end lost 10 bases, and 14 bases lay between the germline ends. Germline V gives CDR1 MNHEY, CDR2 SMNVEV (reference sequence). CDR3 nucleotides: TGTGCCAGCGGGATCCTCTATAACTACACCTTC. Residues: CASGILYNYTF.

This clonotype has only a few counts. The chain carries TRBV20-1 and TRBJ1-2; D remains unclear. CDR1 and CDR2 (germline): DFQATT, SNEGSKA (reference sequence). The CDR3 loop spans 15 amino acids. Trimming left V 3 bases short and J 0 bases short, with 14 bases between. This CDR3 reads CSASIGRSANYGYTF. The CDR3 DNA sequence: TGCAGTGCTAGCATCGGCCGCTCCGCTAACTATGGCTACACCTTC.

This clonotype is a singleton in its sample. This CDR3 is CASSQDAGAGQPQHF. The CDR3 DNA sequence: TGTGCCAGCAGCCAAGATGCAGGGGCAGGTCAGCCCCAGCATTTT. The chain uses TRBV3-1 and TRBJ1-5, with a tentative D call TRBD1 (6 bases). The germline V gene has CDR1 LGHDT and CDR2 YNNKEL (reference sequence). Trimming cost V 0 bases and J 6 bases, with 12 bases left between them. The CDR3 spans 15 residues.

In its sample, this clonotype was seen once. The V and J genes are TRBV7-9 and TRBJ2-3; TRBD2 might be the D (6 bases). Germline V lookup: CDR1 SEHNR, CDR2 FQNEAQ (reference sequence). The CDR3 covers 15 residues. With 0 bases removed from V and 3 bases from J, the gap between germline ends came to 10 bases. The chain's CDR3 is CASSLAGGRTDTQYF. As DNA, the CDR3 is TGTGCCAGCAGCTTAGCGGGAGGAAGGACAGATACGCAGTATTTT. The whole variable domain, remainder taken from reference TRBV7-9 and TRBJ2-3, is DTGVSQNPRHKITKRGQNVTFRCDPISEHNRLYWYRQTLGQGPEFLTYFQNEAQLEKSRLLSDRFSAERPKGSFSTLEIQRTEQGDSAMYLCASSLAGGRTDTQYFGPGTRLTVL.

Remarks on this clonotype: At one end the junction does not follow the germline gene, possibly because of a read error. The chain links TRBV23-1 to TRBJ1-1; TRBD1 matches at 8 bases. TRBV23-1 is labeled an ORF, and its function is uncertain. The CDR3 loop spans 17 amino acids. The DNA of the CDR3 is TGCGCCAGCAGCCAATCTGGACAGGGAAAGATGAACACTGAAGCTTTCTTT. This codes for CASSQSGQGKMNTEAFF.

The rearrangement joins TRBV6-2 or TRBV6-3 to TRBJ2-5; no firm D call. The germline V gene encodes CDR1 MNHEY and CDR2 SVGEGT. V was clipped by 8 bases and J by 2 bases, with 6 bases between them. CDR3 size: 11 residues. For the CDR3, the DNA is TGTGCCAGCTCTTGGCAAGAGACCCAGTACTTC. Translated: CASSWQETQYF.

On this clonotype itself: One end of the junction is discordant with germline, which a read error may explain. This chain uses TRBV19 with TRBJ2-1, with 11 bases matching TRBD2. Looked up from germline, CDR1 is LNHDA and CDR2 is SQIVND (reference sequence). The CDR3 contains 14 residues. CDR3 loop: CASGIAGGIGEQFF. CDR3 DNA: TGTGCCAGTGGTATAGCGGGGGGGATCGGTGAGCAGTTCTTC.

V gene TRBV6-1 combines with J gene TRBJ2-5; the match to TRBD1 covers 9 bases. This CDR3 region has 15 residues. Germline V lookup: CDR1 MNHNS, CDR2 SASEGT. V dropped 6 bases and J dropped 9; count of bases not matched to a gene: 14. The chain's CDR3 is CASRATGGRLEAQYF. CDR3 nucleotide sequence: TGTGCCAGCAGGGCGACAGGGGGTCGACTGGAGGCCCAGTACTTC.

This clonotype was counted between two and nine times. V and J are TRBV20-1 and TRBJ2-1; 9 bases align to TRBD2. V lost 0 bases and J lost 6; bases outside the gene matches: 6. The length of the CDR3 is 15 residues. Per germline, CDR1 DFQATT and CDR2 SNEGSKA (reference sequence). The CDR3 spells CSARDRAGGLNEQFF. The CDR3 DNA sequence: TGCAGTGCTAGAGATCGGGCGGGGGGGCTCAATGAGCAGTTCTTC.

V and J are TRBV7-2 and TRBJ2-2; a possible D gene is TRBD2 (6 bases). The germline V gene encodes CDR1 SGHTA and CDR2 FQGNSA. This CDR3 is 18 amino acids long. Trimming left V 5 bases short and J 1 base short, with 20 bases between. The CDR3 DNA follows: TGTGCCAGCAGCCCCCTCGCGCGGGGCGTAGGGAACACCGGGGAGCTGTTTTTT. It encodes CASSPLARGVGNTGELFF.

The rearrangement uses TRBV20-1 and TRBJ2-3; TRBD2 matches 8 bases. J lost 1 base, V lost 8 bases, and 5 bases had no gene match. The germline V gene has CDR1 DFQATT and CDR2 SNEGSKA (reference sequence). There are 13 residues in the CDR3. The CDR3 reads CSTQRERTDTQYF. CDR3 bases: TGCAGTACACAGCGGGAGCGCACAGATACGCAGTATTTT.

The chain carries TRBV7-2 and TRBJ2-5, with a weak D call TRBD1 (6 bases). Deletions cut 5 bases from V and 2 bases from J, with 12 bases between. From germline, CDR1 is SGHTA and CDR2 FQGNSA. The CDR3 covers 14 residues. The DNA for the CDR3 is TGTGCCAGCAGCCCCGGACAGAGACAAGAGACCCAGTACTTC. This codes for CASSPGQRQETQYF.

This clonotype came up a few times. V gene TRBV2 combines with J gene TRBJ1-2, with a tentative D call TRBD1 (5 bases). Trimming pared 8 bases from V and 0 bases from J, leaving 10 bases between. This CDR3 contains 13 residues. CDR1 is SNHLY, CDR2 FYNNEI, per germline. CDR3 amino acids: CASRRVSNYGYTF. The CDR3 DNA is TGTGCCAGCCGCAGGGTTTCTAACTATGGCTACACCTTC.

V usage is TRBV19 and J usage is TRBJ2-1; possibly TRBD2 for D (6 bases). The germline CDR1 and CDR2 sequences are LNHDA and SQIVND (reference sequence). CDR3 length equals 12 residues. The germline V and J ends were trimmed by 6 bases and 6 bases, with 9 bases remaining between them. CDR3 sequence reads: CASRGSGNEQFF. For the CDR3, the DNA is TGTGCCAGTAGGGGTAGCGGCAATGAGCAGTTCTTC.

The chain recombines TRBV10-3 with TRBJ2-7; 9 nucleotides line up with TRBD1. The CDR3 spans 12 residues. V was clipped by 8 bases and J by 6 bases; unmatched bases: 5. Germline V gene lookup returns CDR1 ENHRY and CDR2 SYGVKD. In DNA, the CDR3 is TGTGCCATCTCCGACAGGGGGACCGAGCAGTACTTC. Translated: CAISDRGTEQYF.

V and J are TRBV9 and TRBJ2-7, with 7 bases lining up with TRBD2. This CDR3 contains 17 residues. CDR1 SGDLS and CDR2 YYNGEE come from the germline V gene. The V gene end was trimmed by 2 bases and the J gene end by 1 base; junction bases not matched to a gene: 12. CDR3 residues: CASSVGGDGRISYEQYF. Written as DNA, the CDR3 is TGTGCCAGCAGCGTGGGAGGGGACGGGAGAATATCCTACGAGCAGTACTTC.

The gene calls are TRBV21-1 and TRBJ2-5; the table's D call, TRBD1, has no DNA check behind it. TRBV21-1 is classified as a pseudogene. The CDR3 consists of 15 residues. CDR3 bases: TGTGCCAGCAGCAAAGTGGGCGACTCTTCAGAGACCCAGTACTTC. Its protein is CASSKVGDSSETQYF.

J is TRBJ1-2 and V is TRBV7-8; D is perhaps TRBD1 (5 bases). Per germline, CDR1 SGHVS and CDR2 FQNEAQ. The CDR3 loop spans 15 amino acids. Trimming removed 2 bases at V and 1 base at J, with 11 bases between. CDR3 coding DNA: TGTGCCAGCAGCTTAACCGGACAAGTTAACTATGGCTACACCTTC. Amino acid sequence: CASSLTGQVNYGYTF. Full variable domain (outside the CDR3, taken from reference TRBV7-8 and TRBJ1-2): GAGVSQSPRYKVAKRGQDVALRCDPISGHVSLFWYQQALGQGPEFLTYFQNEAQLDKSGLPSDRFFAERPEGSVSTLKIQRTQQEDSAVYLCASSLTGQVNYGYTFGSGTRLTVV.

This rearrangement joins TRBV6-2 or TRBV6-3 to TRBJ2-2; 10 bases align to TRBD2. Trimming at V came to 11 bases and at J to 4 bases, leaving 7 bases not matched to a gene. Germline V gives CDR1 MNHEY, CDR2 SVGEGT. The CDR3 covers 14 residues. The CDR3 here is CAGRPSGGTGELFF. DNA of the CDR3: TGTGCCGGAAGGCCTAGCGGGGGCACCGGGGAGCTGTTTTTT.

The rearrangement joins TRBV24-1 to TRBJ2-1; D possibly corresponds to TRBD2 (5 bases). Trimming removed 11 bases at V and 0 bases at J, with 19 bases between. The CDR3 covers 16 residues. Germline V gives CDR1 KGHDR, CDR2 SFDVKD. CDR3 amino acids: CASLLVGEYSYNEQFF. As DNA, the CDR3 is TGTGCCAGCTTGCTCGTCGGGGAGTACTCCTACAATGAGCAGTTCTTC.

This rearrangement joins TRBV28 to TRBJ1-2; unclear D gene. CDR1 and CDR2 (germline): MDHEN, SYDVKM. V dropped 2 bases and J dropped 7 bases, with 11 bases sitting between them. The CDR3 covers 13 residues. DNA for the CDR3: TGTGCCAGCAGTTTACTCAAGGGAGGTGGCTACACCTTC. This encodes CASSLLKGGGYTF.

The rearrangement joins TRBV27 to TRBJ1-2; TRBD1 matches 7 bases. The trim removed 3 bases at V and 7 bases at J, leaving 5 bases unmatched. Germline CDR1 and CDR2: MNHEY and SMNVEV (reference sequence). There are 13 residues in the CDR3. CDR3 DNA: TGTGCCAGCAGTTTGGCAGGGGGAGTTGGCTACACCTTC. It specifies CASSLAGGVGYTF.

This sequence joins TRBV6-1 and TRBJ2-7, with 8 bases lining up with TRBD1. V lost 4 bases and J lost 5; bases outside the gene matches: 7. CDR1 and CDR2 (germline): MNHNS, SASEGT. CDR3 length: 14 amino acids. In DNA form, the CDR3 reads TGTGCCAGCAGTGGACGGGACAGGACCCACGAGCAGTACTTC. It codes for CASSGRDRTHEQYF.

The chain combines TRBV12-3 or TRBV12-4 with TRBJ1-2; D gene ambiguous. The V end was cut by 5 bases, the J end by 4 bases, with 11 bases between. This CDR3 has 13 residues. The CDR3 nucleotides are TGTGCCAGCAGTCCCGGATGGGCCTATGGCTACACCTTC. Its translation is CASSPGWAYGYTF.